This TCR beta chain was recorded in a study of cytomegalovirus exposure and HLA in healthy donors (TCRdb year 2017). With regard to the full study: An earlier analysis of several hundred of the donors reported approximately 290 Gb of sequence data and more than 90 million unique TCR beta sequences from around 200 million T cells. An early release covering more than 500 HLA-typed donors comprised roughly 300 gigabases of sequencing data and tens of millions of unique TCR sequences. Among the roughly 400 genotyped donors, about 83% belonged to the genetic ancestry cluster associated with self-reported Caucasian donors. The study aimed to test whether cataloging public T cell receptors could reveal signatures of past pathogen exposure. The T cell repertoires of around 730 subjects were profiled by immunosequencing and related to cytomegalovirus serostatus. In addition to the first cohort of roughly 700 subjects, a separate validation cohort of approximately 130 different subjects was used. To predict cytomegalovirus infection status, the study brought together high-throughput TCR immunosequencing, statistical association of individual TCRs with disease status, and machine learning. A later analysis re-analyzed previously published TCR beta repertoires from 500 to 700 donors and added high-resolution HLA genotyping to study TCR occurrence patterns. Rather than using new phenotypic data, the later analysis identified candidate immune exposures from TCR beta sequences and from how often those sequences occurred across donors. An earlier analysis of approximately 630 of the donors applied high-throughput TCR beta sequencing to assess whether each TCR beta V gene segment acted as functional or pseudogenic. Donor age, sex, ethnicity and CMV serostatus were collected together with the repertoire data. In a later genetic analysis, genome-wide SNP genotypes for about three fifths of the roughly 670 donors were used, and that subset was treated as a discovery cohort. Every repertoire in the discovery cohort had been generated on one and the same sequencing platform. Both class I and class II loci were covered by HLA typing, at four-digit resolution. Typing coverage varied by locus: roughly 620-640 donors for A, B, C, DRB1 and DQB1; some 520 for DQA1; nearly 610 for DPA1; some 470 for DPB1. Four or five DR-DQ haplotypes were handled as single units for association and clustering because linkage in the cohort was strong. On average, approximately 250,000 unique TCR beta nucleotide sequences were sequenced per donor among some 420 genotyped donors of the cohort, with roughly 20% of those sequences being non-productive. Findings and caveats that apply to the study as a whole: Most TCR sequences were observed very rarely across donors, whereas some public TCRs were present in many individuals. In an earlier analysis of approximately 600 of the donors, most TCR beta V segments were observed in productive rearrangements about 87% or about 30% of the time, broadly matching IMGT annotations. In a later analysis, TCR association rates were found to vary across HLA loci, with the most associated TCRs seen for DRB1 alleles and the fewest for HLA-C alleles. A later genetic analysis associated a missense DCLRE1C variant with V-gene and J-gene trimming of TCR beta chains, and an independent cohort replicated the association. A later analysis found that HLA-associated TCR beta chains were more clonally expanded and had lower generation probabilities than equally common non-associated chains. A further reported finding was that TCR beta sequences accurately predicted the HLA-A and HLA-B alleles for most subjects in the first cohort. The study listed around 160 TCR beta chains as associated with cytomegalovirus. CMV serostatus was the only immune exposure information available for the cohort. The earlier analysis of 587 of the donors excluded over 15 rarely observed V segments, including chromosome 9 orphons, because counts were too low. This cohort had only TCR beta chains sequenced, and the lack of alpha or paired-chain data limited which features could be detected. Cytomegalovirus status was reported to be diagnosed by the classifier with high specificity and sensitivity in both the original and validation cohorts. Linkage disequilibrium might explain the correlated functional status among segregating V segments, but an unknown experimental factor could not be ruled out. When HLA alleles, especially DR and DQ, strongly co-occurred, TCR associations were difficult to assign to individual alleles. A later genetic analysis reported fewer N-insertions in productive TCRs among donors in an Asian-associated ancestry cluster than the roughly 640-donor mean. Roughly uniform sequencing depth across donors was assumed in presence/absence analyses, although this assumption may not hold. A later analysis reported that several top co-occurrence clusters appeared linked to parvovirus B19, influenza, CMV and Epstein-Barr virus. Some IMGT-functional V segments, including TRBV6-2 and TRBV6-3, could not be told apart with the 87-base-pair reads, so those segments were excluded. A group of highly shared sequence variants was considered likely to be a technical artifact of the sequencing pipeline. A few of the identified cytomegalovirus-associated TCR beta chains were confirmed in vitro to be specific for cytomegalovirus antigens. Because some donors lacked HLA typing at each locus, the association tests relied only on the typed subset. Most CMV-associated TCR beta chains appeared to be HLA-restricted in a later analysis, and the HLA associations seemed to be driven largely by CMV exposure. At a false discovery rate of 0.05, a later analysis linked 15,000 to 20,000 TCR beta sequences to specific HLA alleles. The authors suggested that the approach could potentially be extended to other disease states and immunological phenotypes.

Library construction relied on the immunoSEQ multiplex PCR assay. For the multiplex PCR, a mixture combining 60 forward primers for TCR Vbeta segments and 13 reverse primers for TCR Jbeta segments was used. The CDR3 region of rearranged TCR beta genes was amplified from genomic DNA with a multiplex PCR assay. Amplified TCR beta libraries were sequenced as 87-base-pair reads on the Illumina HiSeq System. Per the original workflow: A later analysis tallied 75 million to 95 million unique TCR beta chains across the approximately 670 repertoires, and approximately 12 million of those chains were shared by two or more donors. To remove PCR and sequencing errors, raw reads were error-corrected and collapsed into unique sequences using a nearest-neighbor algorithm that merged closely related sequences. Alignment of CDR3 sequences to IMGT reference sequences was used to assign V, D and J gene segments. Each retained sequence needed at least a six-nucleotide match to both a V gene segment and a J gene segment. Rearrangements were classified as productive when the CDR3 lacked stop codons and remained in frame with V and J, and all other rearrangements were classified as non-productive. CDR3 was defined by IMGT convention, running from the second conserved V-encoded cysteine to the conserved J-encoded phenylalanine. In an earlier analysis of approximately 590 of the donors, sequences lacking an unambiguous match to a single V gene segment were excluded. In an earlier analysis of 587 of the donors, V segments were called functional above 56.7% productive rearrangements and were called segregating when the between-donor standard deviation exceeded 5%. A statistical classification framework was developed to diagnose cytomegalovirus status using the catalog of TCR beta chain sequences. In a later analysis, TCR nucleotide sequences were compared against IMGT/GENE-DB human TR gene sequences so that V and J genes could be assigned. In a later analysis, CDR3 sequences and most-parsimonious VDJ recombination scenarios were assigned using the TCRdist pipeline. In a later analysis, each TCR beta chain was defined by its CDR3 amino acid sequence together with its V-gene family, and reads lacking a unique V-gene family were excluded. A later analysis removed 592 highly shared, low-generation-probability nucleotide sequences to deal with suspected cross-contamination and a sequencing artifact. For each public chain, a later analysis derived a clonal expansion index from normalized ranks of inferred template counts within each repertoire. Generation probabilities in a later analysis came from a VDJ recombination model fitted to out-of-frame rearrangements, and those results were checked against IGoR. Hypergeometric tests were used in a later analysis to score TCR-TCR, TCR-HLA and TCR-CMV co-occurrence, with a repertoire-size bias correction applied to the TCR pairs. False discovery rates were estimated in a later analysis by permuting HLA or CMV assignments 20 times. In a later analysis, co-occurring TCRs were grouped using DBSCAN, with TCRdist sequence similarity added in when clustering inside HLA-allele-positive subsets. For co-occurrence clustering, repertoires with fewer than 30,000 or more than 120,000 public chains were excluded, along with five repertoires with anomalous nucleotide sharing. Sourced from immuneACCESS, this table was stored by TCRdb with only in-frame sequences that have V and J called. A share of the clones is absent; for the studies checked, an unresolved V gene accounts for under half, and the remainder has no known explanation. The DNA gave D and trimming, while V, J and clone size come from that table. The sample table lists some 90,000 clones, around four fifths of them with a count of one. The ten largest clones add up to 3% to 3.5% of the sample.

In regard to this clone: No cognate antigen has been identified for it. No much larger clone is present one base from it, and per-base qualities are unavailable.

Taken from cysteine to phenylalanine, the CDR3 has 15 residues. Of all the DNA, just the CDR3 is kept, 45 bases in frame from base 1. V and J are trimmed by 8 bases and 0 bases, and the gene matches miss 9 bases of the junction. The germline V gene (reference sequence) sets CDR1 to MNHNY and CDR2 to SVGAGI. The cohort was made up of hundreds of healthy bone marrow donors. All cohort members were sampled while nominally healthy, although unrecorded immune exposures were likely present. The donor was CMV seronegative and was included in the group of 352 seronegative cohort members. Every donor gave a peripheral blood sample, and the peripheral blood mononuclear cells from that sample were used for TCR beta sequencing. The Qiagen DNeasy Blood Extraction Kit was used to extract genomic DNA from the blood cell samples.

The sequence was collected from a woman in her thirties or forties in good health and CMV-seronegative. Sequenced input: PBMCs. The V and J genes are TRBV6-6 and TRBJ2-7, with 8 bases matching TRBD2. CDR3 reads: CASRGGRGSSYEQYF. At the DNA level, the sequence is TGTGCCAGCCGGGGGGGACGGGGAAGCTCCTACGAGCAGTACTTC.